This T cell receptor beta chain was captured by sequencing in a study of shared clonotypes between healthy human individuals. Study overall: Plates per donor: three CD4 naive, three CD4 memory, two CD8 naive, one CD8 memory.

Worth noting for this clone: Its antigen is currently unknown.

Assay: immunoSEQ multiplex PCR; the TCRdb copy retains only in-frame clones and omits some. The sample holds about 800,000 clones, roughly 96% seen once. This CDR3 has 15 residues. The germline gives CDR1 SGHVS, CDR2 FNYEAQ. The V and J ends lost 1 base and 1 base, in that order; junction bases with no gene match: 2. Study results and limitations: Only a few donors were included, so the genetic and exposure-history diversity represented was limited.

CD45RO negativity and positive selection for CCR7 defined naive CD8 cells, a population that excluded terminally differentiated effector memory CD45RA+ cells. The receptor comes from a man in his thirties or forties in good health. The sample consisted of naive CD8+ T cells sorted from blood. The V call is TRBV7-6, the J call TRBJ2-7, with 9 bases matching TRBD1. In DNA form, the CDR3 reads TGTGCCAGCAGCTTAGAGGGGACAGGGTCCTACGAGCAGTACTTC. Translating gives CASSLEGTGSYEQYF.